The T cell receptor beta chain under discussion was sequenced for a study of blood T cell repertoires in COVID-19. Only in-frame clones appear in the TCRdb table, and some are missing; sequencing was by immunoSEQ multiplex PCR. The sample holds about 300,000 clones, around 84% seen once. Germline loops: CDR1 LGHNA, CDR2 YSLEER. Trimming removed 2 bases at V and 6 bases at J, with 16 bases between. CDR3 size: 15 residues. The V call is TRBV4-3, the J call TRBJ1-2, with a weak D call TRBD1 (5 bases). Sequencing was performed on PBMCs or T cells enriched from blood (not recorded which). The TCR sequence derives from a woman aged 25 to 39 who had been exposed to COVID-19. The CDR3 protein is CASSQSAGQGHGYTF. The CDR3, as DNA: TGCGCCAGCAGCCAATCGGCAGGTCAGGGTCATGGCTACACCTTC.